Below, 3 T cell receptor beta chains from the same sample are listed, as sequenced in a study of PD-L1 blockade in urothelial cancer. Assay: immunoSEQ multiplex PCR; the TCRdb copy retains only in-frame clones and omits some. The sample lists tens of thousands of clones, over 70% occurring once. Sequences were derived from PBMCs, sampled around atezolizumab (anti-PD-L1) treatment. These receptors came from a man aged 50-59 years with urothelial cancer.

DNA of the CDR3: TGTGCCAGCAGTCAAACAGGGCTCCCTGGAAACACCATATATTTT. It is translated as CASSQTGLPGNTIYF. The chain couples TRBV6-6 to TRBJ1-3; D is possibly TRBD1 (6 bases). Trimming shortened V by 5 bases and J by 2 bases, and 13 bases separated the two germline ends. Germline V lookup: CDR1 MNHNY, CDR2 SVGAGI (reference sequence). The CDR3 spans 15 residues.

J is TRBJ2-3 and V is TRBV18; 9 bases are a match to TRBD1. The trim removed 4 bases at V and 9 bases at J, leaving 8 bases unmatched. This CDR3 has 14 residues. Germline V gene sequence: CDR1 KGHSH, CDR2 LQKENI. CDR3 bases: TGTGCCAGCTCACGACGACAGGGGGAGGACACGCAGTATTTT. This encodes CASSRRQGEDTQYF.

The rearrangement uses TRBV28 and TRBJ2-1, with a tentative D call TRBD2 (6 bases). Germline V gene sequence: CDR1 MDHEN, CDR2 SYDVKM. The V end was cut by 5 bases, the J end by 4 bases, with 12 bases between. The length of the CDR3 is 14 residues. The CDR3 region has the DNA TGTGCCAGCAGTCCGCCGGGGGAATACAATGAGCAGTTCTTC. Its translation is CASSPPGEYNEQFF.